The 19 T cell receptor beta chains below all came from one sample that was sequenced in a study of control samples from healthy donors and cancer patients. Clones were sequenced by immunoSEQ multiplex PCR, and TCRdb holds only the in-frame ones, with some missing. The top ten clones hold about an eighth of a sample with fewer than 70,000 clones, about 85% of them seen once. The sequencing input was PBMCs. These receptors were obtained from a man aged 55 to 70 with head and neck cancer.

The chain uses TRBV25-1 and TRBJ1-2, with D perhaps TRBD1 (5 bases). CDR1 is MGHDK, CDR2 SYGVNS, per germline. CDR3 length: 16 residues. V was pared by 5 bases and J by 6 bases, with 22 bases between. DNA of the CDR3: TGTGCCAGCAGTCCCCCAAGCGGACAATCAGCCGATGGCTACACCTTC. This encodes CASSPPSGQSADGYTF.

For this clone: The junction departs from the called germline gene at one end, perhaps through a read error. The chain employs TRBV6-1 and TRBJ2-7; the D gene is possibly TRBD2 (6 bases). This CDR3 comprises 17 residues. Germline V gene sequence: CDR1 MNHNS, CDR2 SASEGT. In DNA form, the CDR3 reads TGTGCCAGCAGCGAAGGACGAAATAGCGGCCCCTCCTACGAGCAGTACTTC. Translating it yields CASSEGRNSGPSYEQYF.

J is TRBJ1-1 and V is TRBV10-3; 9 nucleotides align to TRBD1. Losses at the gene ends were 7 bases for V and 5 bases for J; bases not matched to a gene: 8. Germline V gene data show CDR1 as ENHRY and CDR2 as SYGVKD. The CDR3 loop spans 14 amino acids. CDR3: CAIIRDREVTEAFF. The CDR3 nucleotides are TGTGCCATCATTAGGGACAGGGAGGTAACTGAAGCTTTCTTT.

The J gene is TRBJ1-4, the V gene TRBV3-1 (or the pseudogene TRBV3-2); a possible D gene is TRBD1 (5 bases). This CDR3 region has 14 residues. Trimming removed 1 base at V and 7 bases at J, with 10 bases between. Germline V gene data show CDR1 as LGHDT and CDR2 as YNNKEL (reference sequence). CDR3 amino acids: CASSQAATAEKLFF. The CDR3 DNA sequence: TGTGCCAGCAGCCAAGCCGCGACAGCTGAAAAACTGTTTTTT.

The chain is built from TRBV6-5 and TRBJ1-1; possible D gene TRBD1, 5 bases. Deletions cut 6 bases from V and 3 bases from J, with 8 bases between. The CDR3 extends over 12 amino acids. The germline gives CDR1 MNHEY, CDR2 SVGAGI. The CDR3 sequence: CASRGTYTEAFF. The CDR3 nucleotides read TGTGCCAGCAGGGGGACTTACACTGAAGCTTTCTTT.

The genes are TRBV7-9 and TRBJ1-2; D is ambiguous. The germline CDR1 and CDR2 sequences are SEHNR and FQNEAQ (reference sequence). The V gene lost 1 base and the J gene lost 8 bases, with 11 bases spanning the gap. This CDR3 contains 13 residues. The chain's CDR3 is CASSLEAAGGYTF. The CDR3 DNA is TGTGCCAGCAGCTTAGAGGCCGCGGGAGGCTACACCTTC.

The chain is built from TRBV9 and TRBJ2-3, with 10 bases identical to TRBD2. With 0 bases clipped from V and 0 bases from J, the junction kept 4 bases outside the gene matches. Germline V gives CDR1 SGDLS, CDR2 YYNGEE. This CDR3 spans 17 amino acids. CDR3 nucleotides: TGTGCCAGCAGCGTAGCGCCTAGCGGGAGTAGCACAGATACGCAGTATTTT. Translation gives CASSVAPSGSSTDTQYF. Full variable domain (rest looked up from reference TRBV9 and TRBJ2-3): DSGVTQTPKHLITATGQRVTLRCSPRSGDLSVYWYQQSLDQGLQFLIQYYNGEERAKGNILERFSAQQFPDLHSELNLSSLELGDSALYFCASSVAPSGSSTDTQYFGPGTRLTVL.

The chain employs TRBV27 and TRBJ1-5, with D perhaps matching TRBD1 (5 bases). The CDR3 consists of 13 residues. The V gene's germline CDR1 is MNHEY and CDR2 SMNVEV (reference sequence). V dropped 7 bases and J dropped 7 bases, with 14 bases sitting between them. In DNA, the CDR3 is TGTGCCAGCACTAGGGGCCTGGGGCAGCCCCAGCATTTT. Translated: CASTRGLGQPQHF.

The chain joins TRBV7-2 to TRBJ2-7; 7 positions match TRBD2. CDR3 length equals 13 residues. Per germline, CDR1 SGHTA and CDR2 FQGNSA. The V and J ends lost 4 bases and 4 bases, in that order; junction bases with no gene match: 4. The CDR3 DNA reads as TGTGCCAGCAGCTCAAGCGGGGCGTACGAGCAGTACTTC. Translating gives CASSSSGAYEQYF.

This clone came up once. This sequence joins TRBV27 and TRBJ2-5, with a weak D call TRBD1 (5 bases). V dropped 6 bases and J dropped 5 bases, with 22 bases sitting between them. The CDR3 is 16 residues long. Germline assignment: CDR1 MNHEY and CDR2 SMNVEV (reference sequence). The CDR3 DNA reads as TGTGCCAGCAGCTTAGACGGACATCAACTCGGGGAGACCCAGTACTTC. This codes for CASSLDGHQLGETQYF.

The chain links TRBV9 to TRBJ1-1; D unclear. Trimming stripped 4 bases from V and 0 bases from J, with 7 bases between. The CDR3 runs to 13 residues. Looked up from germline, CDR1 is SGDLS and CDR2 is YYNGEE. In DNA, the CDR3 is TGTGCCAGCAGCCAGACACTGAACACTGAAGCTTTCTTT. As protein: CASSQTLNTEAFF. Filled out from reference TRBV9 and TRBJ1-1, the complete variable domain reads DSGVTQTPKHLITATGQRVTLRCSPRSGDLSVYWYQQSLDQGLQFLIQYYNGEERAKGNILERFSAQQFPDLHSELNLSSLELGDSALYFCASSQTLNTEAFFGQGTRLTVV.

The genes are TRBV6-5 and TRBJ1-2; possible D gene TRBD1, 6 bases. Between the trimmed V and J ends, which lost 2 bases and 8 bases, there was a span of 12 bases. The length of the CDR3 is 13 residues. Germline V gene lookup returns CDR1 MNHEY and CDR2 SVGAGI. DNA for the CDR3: TGTGCCAGCAGTTACCGGGGGGCAGAGGGCTACACCTTC. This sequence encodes CASSYRGAEGYTF.

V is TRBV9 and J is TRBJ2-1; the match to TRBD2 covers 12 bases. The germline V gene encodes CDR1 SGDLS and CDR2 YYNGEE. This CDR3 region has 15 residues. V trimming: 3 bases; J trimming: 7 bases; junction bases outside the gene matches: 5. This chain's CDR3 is CASSETSGGANEQFF. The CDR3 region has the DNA TGTGCCAGCAGCGAGACTAGCGGGGGAGCGAATGAGCAGTTCTTC.

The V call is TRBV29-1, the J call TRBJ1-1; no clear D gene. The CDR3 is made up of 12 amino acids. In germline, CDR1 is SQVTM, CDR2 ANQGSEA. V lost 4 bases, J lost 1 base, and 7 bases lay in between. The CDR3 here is CSVGWANTEAFF. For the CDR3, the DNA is TGCAGCGTTGGGTGGGCGAACACTGAAGCTTTCTTT.

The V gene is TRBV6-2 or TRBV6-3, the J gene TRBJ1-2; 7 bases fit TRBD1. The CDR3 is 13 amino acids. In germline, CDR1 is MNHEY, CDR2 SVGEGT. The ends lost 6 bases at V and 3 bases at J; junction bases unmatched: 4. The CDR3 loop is CASSRTGDYGYTF. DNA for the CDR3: TGTGCCAGCAGCCGGACAGGTGACTATGGCTACACCTTC.

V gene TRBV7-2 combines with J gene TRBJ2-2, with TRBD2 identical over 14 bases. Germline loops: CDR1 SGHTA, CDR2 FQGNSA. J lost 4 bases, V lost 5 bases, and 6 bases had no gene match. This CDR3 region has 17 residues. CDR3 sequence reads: CASSQTSGGAGTGELFF. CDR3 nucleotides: TGTGCCAGCAGCCAGACTAGCGGGGGGGCGGGCACCGGGGAGCTGTTTTTT.

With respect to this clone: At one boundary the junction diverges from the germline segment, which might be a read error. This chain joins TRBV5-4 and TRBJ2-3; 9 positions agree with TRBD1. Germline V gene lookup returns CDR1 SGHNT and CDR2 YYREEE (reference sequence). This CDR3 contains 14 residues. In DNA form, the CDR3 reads TGTGCCAGCAGCACCGGACAGGGGACAGATGCGCAGTATTTT. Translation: CASSTGQGTDAQYF.

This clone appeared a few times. The CDR3 DNA sequence: TGTGCCAGCAGTTACTCGTCGGGGGAGCAGTACTTC. This gives the protein CASSYSSGEQYF. This chain connects TRBV6-2 or TRBV6-3 to TRBJ2-7; maybe TRBD2 (5 bases). The germline gives CDR1 MNHEY, CDR2 SVGEGT. The CDR3 extends over 12 amino acids. Trimming pared 0 bases from V and 7 bases from J, leaving 7 bases between.

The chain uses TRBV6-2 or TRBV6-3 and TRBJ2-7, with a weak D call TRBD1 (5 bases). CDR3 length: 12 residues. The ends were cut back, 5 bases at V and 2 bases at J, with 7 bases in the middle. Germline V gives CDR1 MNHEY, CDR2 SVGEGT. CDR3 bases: TGTGCCAGCAGTCCACAGGCCTACGAGCAGTACTTC. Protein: CASSPQAYEQYF.